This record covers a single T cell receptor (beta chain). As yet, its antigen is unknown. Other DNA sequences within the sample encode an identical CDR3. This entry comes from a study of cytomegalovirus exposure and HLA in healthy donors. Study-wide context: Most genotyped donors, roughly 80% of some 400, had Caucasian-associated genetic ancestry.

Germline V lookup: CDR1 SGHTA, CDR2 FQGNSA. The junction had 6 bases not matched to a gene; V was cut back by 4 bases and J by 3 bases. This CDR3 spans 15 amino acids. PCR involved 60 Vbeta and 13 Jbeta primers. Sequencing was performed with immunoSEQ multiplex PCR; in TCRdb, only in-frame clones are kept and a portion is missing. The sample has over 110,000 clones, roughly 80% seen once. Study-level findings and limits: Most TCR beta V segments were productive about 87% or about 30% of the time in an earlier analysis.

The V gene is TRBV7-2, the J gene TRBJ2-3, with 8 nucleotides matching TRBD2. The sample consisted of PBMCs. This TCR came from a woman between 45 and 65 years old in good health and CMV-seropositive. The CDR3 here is CASSSSGGRTDTQYF. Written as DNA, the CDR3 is TGTGCCAGCAGCTCCAGCGGGGGTAGGACAGATACGCAGTATTTT.